One and the same sample provided the 19 T cell receptor beta chains below, sequenced in a study of T-cell reconstitution after alpha-beta-depleted transplantation in children. Molecular barcoding with unique molecular identifiers was used for the TCRbeta library. Each CDR3 protein gets one entry after TCRdb re-called the PCR reads with MiXCR. This table has around 800,000 distinct CDR3 sequences, about 15% appearing once. This specimen consisted of PBMCs, mostly from graft donor cells, obtained 360 days after TCRalphabeta/CD19-depleted stem cell transplant. These receptors all come from a male patient aged 10-17 years who had a stem cell transplant for acute lymphoblastic leukemia, so the T cells may come from the graft donor.

This chain connects TRBV19 to TRBJ2-7; 7 bases agree with TRBD2. V shed 5 bases and J 2 bases; nucleotides not matched to a gene: 21. The CDR3 is 19 residues long. Germline V lookup: CDR1 LNHDA, CDR2 SQIVND (reference sequence). CDR3 coding DNA: TGTGCCAGTAGTTCTAATCCCCCGCGACTTCTAGCGGAGCCCTACGAGCAGTACTTC. This encodes CASSSNPPRLLAEPYEQYF.

The chain uses TRBV18 and TRBJ2-1, with D perhaps assigned TRBD1 or TRBD2 (5 bases each). V was clipped by 3 bases and J by 8 bases, with 23 bases between them. In germline, CDR1 is KGHSH, CDR2 LQKENI. The CDR3 sequence is 17 residues long. Here the CDR3 DNA reads TGTGCCAGCTCACCCTACCGGGACCGCATAGACAAGGATGAGCAGTTCTTC. Residues: CASSPYRDRIDKDEQFF. Using reference TRBV18 and TRBJ2-1 for the parts outside the CDR3, the full variable domain is NAGVMQNPRHLVRRRGQEARLRCSPMKGHSHVYWYRQLPEEGLKFMVYLQKENIIDESGMPKERFSAEFPKEGPSILRIQQVVRGDSAAYFCASSPYRDRIDKDEQFFGPGTRLTVL.

This clonotype was picked up a small number of times. V usage is TRBV5-1 and J usage is TRBJ2-7, with D perhaps assigned TRBD1 or TRBD2 (5 bases each). With 2 bases removed from V and 2 bases from J, the gap between germline ends came to 17 bases. Germline V CDR1 and CDR2: SGHRS, YFSETQ. The CDR3 has 16 residues. The CDR3 region has the DNA TGCGCCAGCAGCTTTCTGGCCGGGACGGGCCCCTACGAGCAGTACTTC. Protein sequence: CASSFLAGTGPYEQYF.

Many counts were recorded for this clonotype. The CDR3 DNA follows: TGTGCCAGCAGCCCGACCGGGACAATAAACACCGGGGAGCTGTTTTTT. Encoded protein: CASSPTGTINTGELFF. The genes are TRBV3-1 and TRBJ2-2; the D gene is possibly TRBD1 (6 bases). The V end was cut by 4 bases, the J end by 2 bases, with 14 bases between. The CDR3 is 16 residues long. Per the germline V gene, CDR1 is LGHDT and CDR2 is YNNKEL (reference sequence).

This clonotype has ten or more counts. V gene TRBV20-1 combines with J gene TRBJ2-7; the D gene is possibly TRBD1 (5 bases). The CDR3 covers 11 residues. Trimming removed 6 bases at V and 6 bases at J, with 12 bases between. Germline-derived CDR1 and CDR2 are DFQATT and SNEGSKA (reference sequence). The CDR3 DNA reads TGCAGTGCGCCGGGCAGGGCCGAGCAGTACTTC. Amino acid sequence: CSAPGRAEQYF.

The CDR3 is CASSHARNGIGNYGYTF. The CDR3 nucleotides read TGTGCCAGCAGCCATGCCCGAAACGGGATTGGTAACTATGGCTACACCTTC. The V call is TRBV14, the J call TRBJ1-2; no reliable D call. Deletions cut 3 bases from V and 1 base from J, with 18 bases between. Per the germline V gene, CDR1 is SGHDN and CDR2 is FVKESK. The CDR3 has 17 residues.

This clonotype was observed many times. This rearrangement joins TRBV5-1 to TRBJ2-7; 10 nucleotides line up with TRBD2. Trimming at V came to 1 base and at J to 4 bases, leaving 8 bases not matched to a gene. The V gene's germline CDR1 is SGHRS and CDR2 YFSETQ. The CDR3 sequence is 16 residues long. CDR3 coding DNA: TGCGCCAGCAGCTTGTCCCTAGCGGGAGCCCCTTACGAGCAGTACTTC. It encodes CASSLSLAGAPYEQYF.

A few counts support this clonotype. V and J are TRBV10-3 and TRBJ1-1; a weak D match, TRBD1 (5 bases). V was pared by 2 bases and J by 6 bases, with 7 bases between. Germline V gene lookup returns CDR1 ENHRY and CDR2 SYGVKD. The CDR3 is 12 amino acids. CDR3 sequence reads: CAISERGAEAFF. CDR3 DNA sequence: TGTGCCATCAGTGAGCGGGGGGCTGAAGCTTTCTTT.

The rearrangement uses TRBV15 and TRBJ2-1, with TRBD2 matching 10 bases. V shed 5 bases, J shed 8 bases, and the junction held 15 bases outside the gene matches. The CDR3 has 17 amino acids. CDR1 and CDR2 (germline): LNHNV, YYDKDF (reference sequence). The CDR3 loop is CATSGPSSGRGSYEQFF. As DNA, the CDR3 is TGTGCCACCAGCGGACCGTCTAGCGGGAGAGGTTCATATGAGCAGTTCTTC.

This clonotype turned up a few times. The chain is built from TRBV27 and TRBJ2-7; tentatively, D is TRBD1 (6 bases). This CDR3 region has 16 residues. Germline V lookup: CDR1 MNHEY, CDR2 SMNVEV (reference sequence). V was cut by 1 base and J by 3 bases, with 16 bases left in between. The CDR3 nucleotides read TGTGCCAGCAGTTTATACGCAGGGGCGATACTCTACGAGCAGTACTTC. Translation gives CASSLYAGAILYEQYF.

There are many counts of this clonotype. V gene TRBV20-1 combines with J gene TRBJ2-7; 11 bases map to TRBD2. V shed 3 bases and J 4 bases; nucleotides not matched to a gene: 5. Germline CDR1 reads DFQATT; CDR2 reads SNEGSKA (reference sequence). There are 14 residues in the CDR3. The CDR3, as DNA: TGCAGTGCTAGCCCTAGCGGGAGGCCATACGAGCAGTACTTC. Translating gives CSASPSGRPYEQYF.

This clonotype was seen a few times. This chain connects TRBV15 to TRBJ2-7; D is unclear. Germline V gene data show CDR1 as LNHNV and CDR2 as YYDKDF (reference sequence). The CDR3 extends over 15 amino acids. V lost 0 bases to trimming and J lost 5 bases, with 14 bases between them. The CDR3 DNA reads TGTGCCACCAGCAGAGATTCGCGGCAGAGGAACGAGCAGTACTTC. Its protein product is CATSRDSRQRNEQYF. The entire variable domain, with the rest obtained from reference TRBV15 and TRBJ2-7, is as follows: DAMVIQNPRYQVTQFGKPVTLSCSQTLNHNVMYWYQQKSSQAPKLLFHYYDKDFNNEADTPDNFQSRRPNTSFCFLDIRSPGLGDTAMYLCATSRDSRQRNEQYFGPGTRLTVT.

This clonotype was seen a few times. This chain links TRBV20-1 with TRBJ1-1; tentative D call: TRBD1 (5 bases). This CDR3 is 12 amino acids long. The germline V gene encodes CDR1 DFQATT and CDR2 SNEGSKA (reference sequence). Deletions cut 7 bases from V and 7 bases from J, with 16 bases between. The CDR3 reads CSVPHGAGEAFF. For the CDR3, the DNA is TGCAGTGTCCCCCATGGGGCCGGTGAAGCTTTCTTT.

This clonotype was seen more than once but under ten times. The chain has TRBV27 and TRBJ1-6, with TRBD1 identical over 7 bases. Germline values: CDR1 MNHEY, CDR2 SMNVEV (reference sequence). The V and J ends lost 3 bases and 12 bases, in that order; junction bases with no gene match: 8. The CDR3 runs 14 residues. CDR3 loop: CASSFAGTAEPLHF. CDR3 bases: TGTGCCAGCAGTTTCGCAGGGACAGCCGAACCCCTCCACTTT.

The CDR3 loop is CASSKGLAGSTDTQYF. CDR3 sequence (DNA): TGTGCCAGCAGCAAGGGACTAGCGGGAAGCACAGATACGCAGTATTTT. V gene TRBV7-9 combines with J gene TRBJ2-3; 13 bases agree with TRBD2. There are 16 residues in the CDR3. Trimming cost V 5 bases and J 0 bases; bases outside gene matches: 2. In germline, CDR1 is SEHNR, CDR2 FQNEAQ (reference sequence).

CDR3 sequence: CASTQTTGGREQYF. The CDR3 bases are TGTGCCAGCACCCAAACCACAGGGGGCCGCGAGCAGTACTTC. The chain couples TRBV12-3 or TRBV12-4 to TRBJ2-7, with 9 bases lining up with TRBD1. CDR3 length: 14 residues. J lost 6 bases, V lost 7 bases, and 10 bases had no gene match.

This clonotype appeared many times. J is TRBJ2-7 and V is TRBV11-2, with D possibly TRBD1 on 6 matching bases. V was trimmed by 5 bases and J by 0 bases, leaving 11 bases between them. CDR1 and CDR2 (germline): SGHAT, FQNNGV. CDR3 length equals 14 residues. The CDR3: CASSPRDTSYEQYF. The CDR3 DNA is TGTGCCAGCAGCCCCCGGGACACCTCCTACGAGCAGTACTTC.

This clonotype was counted only a few times. This chain joins TRBV12-3 or TRBV12-4 and TRBJ2-4, with 12 bases that match TRBD1. V was pared by 6 bases and J by 8 bases, with 8 bases of the junction left unmatched. The CDR3 totals 15 residues. The CDR3 here is CASSPGTGGLDIQYF. The CDR3 coding sequence is TGTGCCAGCAGCCCCGGGACAGGGGGCTTGGACATTCAGTACTTC.

The chain uses TRBV5-6 and TRBJ2-1, with 10 bases lining up with TRBD2. Germline V gives CDR1 SGHDT, CDR2 YYEEEE. The CDR3 is made up of 17 amino acids. V shed 0 bases, J shed 3 bases, and the junction held 6 bases outside the gene matches. DNA for the CDR3: TGTGCCAGCAGCTTGGAAGGACTAGCGGTACTCTACAATGAGCAGTTCTTC. It yields the protein CASSLEGLAVLYNEQFF.